This T cell receptor (beta chain) appears in the sequencing data of a study of CD8+CD57+ T cells in acquired aplastic anemia. Study-wide points: Significance was not reached for CD8+ Simpson's diversity between patients and controls.

Profiling that covered TCR beta VDJ and CDR3 relied on genomic DNA as its template. TCRdb itself ran the reads through MiXCR, one entry per CDR3 protein. This sample yields 50,000 to 65,000 distinct CDR3 sequences, of which around 50% are seen a single time; 2.5% belongs to the top ten. This clonotype was observed at least ten times. Its antigen is undetermined. Germline CDR1 reads MNHEY; CDR2 reads SMNVEV (reference sequence). This CDR3 spans 15 amino acids. V dropped 5 bases and J dropped 3 bases, with 16 bases sitting between them. Material: sorted CD4+, CD8+, or CD8+CD57+ T cells (not recorded which) from PBMCs. The sequence was obtained from a human donor in good health, serving as a control. V is TRBV27 and J is TRBJ1-2, with D perhaps matching TRBD1 (6 bases). The DNA for the CDR3 is TGTGCCAGCAGTCCGCTAGGACAGAAGTACTATGGCTACACCTTC. Its translation: CASSPLGQKYYGYTF.